This T cell receptor (beta chain) was profiled in a study of chemoradiotherapy in HPV16-positive cancers. The CDR3 contains 14 residues. Germline CDR1 and CDR2: SGDLS and YYNGEE. V lost 3 bases and J lost 0, with 10 bases in between. Libraries were prepared by immunoSEQ multiplex PCR; TCRdb keeps only in-frame clonotypes and omits some of them. The top ten hold roughly 5.1% of the sample, which has 40,000 or so clones, roughly 77% seen once. Material: blood, obtained from a patient who underwent chemoradiotherapy. The V gene is TRBV9, the J gene TRBJ2-7; D is possibly TRBD1 (6 bases). The origin of this receptor is a human donor with HPV-associated anogenital cancer. For the CDR3, the DNA is TGTGCCAGCAGCGGCAGGGGTAACTCCTACGAGCAGTACTTC. Its translation is CASSGRGNSYEQYF.